One and the same sample provided the 23 T cell receptor beta chains below, sequenced in a study of T cell responses to AZD1222 COVID-19 vaccine. Measured with immunoSEQ multiplex PCR; TCRdb has only the in-frame clones, and not every one. The repertoire consists of about 120,000 clones, with roughly 90% occurring once and the leading ten covering 11% to 15%. The sample consisted of peripheral blood, taken on day 0 of AZD1222 vaccination. The source is an adult in good health.

V gene TRBV10-2 combines with J gene TRBJ1-2, with no clear D. The CDR3 is made up of 14 amino acids. V lost 3 bases and J 6 bases, leaving 14 bases between the germline ends. Germline CDR1 WSHSY, CDR2 SAAADI. In nucleotides, the CDR3 is TGCGCCAGCAGTGATGGTTCACCGGAGGATGGCTACACCTTC. Protein sequence: CASSDGSPEDGYTF.

This chain joins TRBV4-3 and TRBJ2-2, with 11 bases that match TRBD2. The length of the CDR3 is 18 residues. The J segment lost 0 bases and the V segment lost 3 bases, leaving 6 bases of the junction unmatched. The V gene's germline CDR1 is LGHNA and CDR2 YSLEER. For the CDR3, the DNA is TGCGCCAGCAGCCAGGAGACTAGCGGGGTTCCGAACACCGGGGAGCTGTTTTTT. Amino acids: CASSQETSGVPNTGELFF.

CDR3 sequence (DNA): TGTGCCAGCAGCACCTTGACAGGGGGCTACACTGAAGCTTTCTTT. The encoded protein is CASSTLTGGYTEAFF. The chain has TRBV7-2 and TRBJ1-1; 10 positions match TRBD1. CDR1 is SGHTA and CDR2 is FQGNSA in the germline V gene. Germline trimming cut 5 bases from V and 3 bases from J; bases unmatched to any gene: 6. This CDR3 region has 15 residues. Drawing the rest from reference TRBV7-2 and TRBJ1-1, the complete variable domain is GAGVSQSPSNKVTEKGKDVELRCDPISGHTALYWYRQSLGQGLEFLIYFQGNSAPDKSGLPSDRFSAERTGGSVSTLTIQRTQQEDSAVYLCASSTLTGGYTEAFFGQGTRLTVV.

V and J are TRBV2 and TRBJ1-5, with a weak D call TRBD1 (5 bases). This CDR3 region has 14 residues. V lost 6 bases, J lost 1 base, and 10 bases lay in between. The germline CDR1 and CDR2 sequences are SNHLY and FYNNEI. In nucleotides, the CDR3 is TGTGCCAGCAGGACGGACACCAGCAATCAGCCCCAGCATTTT. Translated, it gives CASRTDTSNQPQHF.

The J gene is TRBJ2-7, the V gene TRBV3-1 (or the pseudogene TRBV3-2); 9 nucleotides match TRBD1. The V and J ends lost 8 bases and 3 bases, in that order; junction bases with no gene match: 11. In germline, CDR1 is LGHDT, CDR2 YNNKEL (reference sequence). This CDR3 spans 15 amino acids. The CDR3 sequence is CASSYRGQGLYEQYF. For the CDR3, the DNA is TGTGCCAGCTCGTATCGGGGACAGGGACTCTACGAGCAGTACTTC.

The J gene is TRBJ2-1, the V gene TRBV5-5; 10 nucleotides match TRBD2. V was clipped by 7 bases and J by 5 bases; unmatched bases: 15. CDR3 size: 17 residues. Germline V gene sequence: CDR1 SGHKS, CDR2 YYEKEE (reference sequence). The CDR3 DNA reads TGTGCCAGCGGCCCTCCTCAGCTAGCGGGAGTAAACAATGAGCAGTTCTTC. It encodes CASGPPQLAGVNNEQFF.

The chain joins TRBV28 to TRBJ2-1; TRBD1 aligns across 7 bases. CDR1 and CDR2 (germline): MDHEN, SYDVKM. V gave up 6 bases and J gave up 2 bases; unmatched junction bases: 10. This CDR3 is 16 amino acids long. CDR3 coding DNA: TGTGCCAGCAGCCTGAGGGGGCAGGTCCCCTACAATGAGCAGTTCTTC. This gives the protein CASSLRGQVPYNEQFF.

This rearrangement joins TRBV28 to TRBJ1-2; unclear D gene. This CDR3 has 15 residues. Trimming removed 10 bases at V and 6 bases at J, with 24 bases between. In germline, CDR1 is MDHEN, CDR2 SYDVKM. CDR3 sequence reads: CATRALSPTFHGYTF. CDR3 in DNA: TGTGCCACCCGGGCTCTCTCACCTACCTTTCATGGCTACACCTTC.

The V call is TRBV19, the J call TRBJ1-2, with D perhaps TRBD1 (5 bases). Germline CDR1 is LNHDA and CDR2 is SQIVND (reference sequence). Trimming took off 3 bases at V and 6 bases at J, with 20 bases between the two ends. The CDR3 covers 16 residues. The CDR3 here is CASSIRHLGGPDGYTF. The DNA of the CDR3 is TGTGCCAGTAGTATCCGCCATCTCGGGGGTCCCGATGGCTACACCTTC.

This chain uses TRBV2 with TRBJ2-7, with TRBD1 identical over 8 bases. The CDR3 runs 13 residues. V gave up 11 bases and J gave up 6 bases; unmatched junction bases: 12. CDR1 and CDR2 from the germline V gene are SNHLY and FYNNEI. The CDR3 DNA follows: TGTGCCTTTGACAGGGGCCAGGGAAGCGAGCAGTACTTC. Its translation: CAFDRGQGSEQYF.

This clone appeared many times. The CDR3 spells CAIGTGINSGANVLTF. CDR3 bases: TGTGCCATCGGCACAGGGATTAACTCTGGGGCCAACGTCCTGACTTTC. The chain recombines TRBV10-3 with TRBJ2-6; a possible D gene is TRBD1 (6 bases). Germline CDR1 is ENHRY and CDR2 is SYGVKD. The CDR3 loop spans 16 amino acids. Trimming removed 8 bases at V and 0 bases at J, with 14 bases between.

V is TRBV10-3 and J is TRBJ2-1; 7 nucleotides match TRBD1. CDR1 ENHRY and CDR2 SYGVKD come from the germline V gene. Trimming removed 4 bases from V and 0 bases from J; junction bases left unmatched: 9. This CDR3 region has 17 residues. The CDR3 DNA sequence: TGTGCCATCAGTGCCGGACAGGCCTGGAGCTCCTACAATGAGCAGTTCTTC. It translates to CAISAGQAWSSYNEQFF.

CDR3 DNA: TGTGCCAGCAGCGCCCTGAAGAACACTGAAGCTTTCTTT. This encodes CASSALKNTEAFF. The rearrangement uses TRBV9 and TRBJ1-1, with D unclear. CDR1 SGDLS and CDR2 YYNGEE come from the germline V gene. The CDR3 is 13 amino acids. V lost 3 bases to trimming and J lost 1 base, with 7 bases between them.

The chain couples TRBV11-2 to TRBJ1-1, with D maybe TRBD1 (5 bases). The CDR3 has 13 amino acids. CDR1 and CDR2 from the germline V gene are SGHAT and FQNNGV. The V end lost 4 bases, the J end lost 6 bases, and 12 bases lay between the germline ends. The CDR3 sequence is CASSSWMGAEAFF. The CDR3 DNA is TGTGCCAGCAGCTCTTGGATGGGGGCTGAAGCTTTCTTT.

A single count supports this clone. The chain links TRBV11-2 to TRBJ1-1; possibly TRBD1 for D (5 bases). Trimming removed 3 bases from V and 2 bases from J, with 10 bases in between. Germline V gene lookup returns CDR1 SGHAT and CDR2 FQNNGV. This CDR3 is built from 14 residues. The CDR3 DNA is TGTGCCAGCAGCTTCGAGCAGGGAAACACTGAAGCTTTCTTT. As protein: CASSFEQGNTEAFF.

This rearrangement joins TRBV6-5 to TRBJ1-3; D uncertain. Germline assignment: CDR1 MNHEY and CDR2 SVGAGI. Trimming removed 5 bases at V and 1 base at J, with 9 bases between. This CDR3 is built from 14 residues. CDR3 DNA: TGTGCCAGCAGTAGAATGGTGTCTGGAAACACCATATATTTT. Translation gives CASSRMVSGNTIYF.

The chain joins TRBV12-3 or TRBV12-4 to TRBJ2-7; D is unresolved. V gave up 5 bases and J gave up 2 bases, with 7 bases separating them. The CDR3 covers 12 residues. The CDR3 DNA reads TGTGCCAGCAGTGATGAACCCTACGAGCAGTACTTC. Its translation is CASSDEPYEQYF.

The chain employs TRBV5-4 and TRBJ2-7, with D possibly being TRBD2 (5 bases). The CDR3 sequence is 13 residues long. The V and J ends lost 3 bases and 6 bases respectively, with 13 bases between them. Germline CDR1 is SGHNT and CDR2 is YYREEE (reference sequence). Here the CDR3 reads CASSSELVAEQYF. The CDR3 DNA reads as TGTGCCAGCAGCTCAGAACTAGTAGCCGAGCAGTACTTC.

The rearrangement joins TRBV11-2 to TRBJ2-5; D may be TRBD1 (5 bases). With 5 bases removed from V and 5 bases from J, the gap between germline ends came to 15 bases. The CDR3 runs 14 residues. Germline CDR1 is SGHAT and CDR2 is FQNNGV. CDR3 protein: CASSPRQPLETQYF. CDR3 nucleotides: TGTGCCAGCAGCCCCCGACAGCCCCTGGAGACCCAGTACTTC. The full variable domain, completed using reference TRBV11-2 and TRBJ2-5, is EAGVAQSPRYKIIEKRQSVAFWCNPISGHATLYWYQQILGQGPKLLIQFQNNGVVDDSQLPKDRFSAERLKGVDSTLKIQPAKLEDSAVYLCASSPRQPLETQYFGPGTRLLVL.

CDR3 loop: CASSPGPSNTEAFF. For the CDR3, the DNA is TGCGCCAGCAGCCCGGGACCGTCGAACACTGAAGCTTTCTTT. The chain couples TRBV5-1 to TRBJ1-1; possibly TRBD1 for D (5 bases). Germline V gives CDR1 SGHRS, CDR2 YFSETQ. The CDR3 contains 14 residues. Trimming left V 4 bases short and J 1 base short, with 11 bases between.

This clone appeared a single time. J is TRBJ1-4 and V is TRBV6-1; D is possibly TRBD1 (5 bases). The CDR3 consists of 15 residues. Germline CDR1 is MNHNS and CDR2 is SASEGT. V dropped 0 bases and J dropped 7 bases, with 12 bases sitting between them. The CDR3 loop is CASSEARGAGEKLFF. CDR3 DNA sequence: TGTGCCAGCAGTGAAGCAAGAGGGGCCGGTGAAAAACTGTTTTTT.

The CDR3 reads CASSLQSSYEQYF. The CDR3 DNA is TGTGCCAGTAGTCTACAGAGCTCCTACGAGCAGTACTTC. The chain couples TRBV19 to TRBJ2-7, with unresolved D. The ends were cut back, 5 bases at V and 0 bases at J, with 8 bases in the middle. Looked up from germline, CDR1 is LNHDA and CDR2 is SQIVND (reference sequence). This CDR3 has 13 amino acids.

This clone was detected only a few times. As DNA, the CDR3 is TGTGCCATCAGTGAGTCCGACAGGGACTCAGCTTTCTTT. Translation: CAISESDRDSAFF. The chain joins TRBV10-3 to TRBJ1-1, with TRBD1 identical over 7 bases. V gave up 0 bases and J gave up 10 bases; unmatched junction bases: 5. The CDR3 is 13 amino acids. Per the germline V gene, CDR1 is ENHRY and CDR2 is SYGVKD.